This TCR beta chain came from a study of T cell repertoires in cytomegalovirus infection. This clonotype was detected many times. Its matching antigen is unknown. Germline CDR1 and CDR2: MGHRA and YSYEKL. V was trimmed by 3 bases and J by 0 bases, leaving 18 bases between them. The CDR3 spans 18 residues. TCRdb independently ran MiXCR on the reads; one entry per CDR3 protein. The table includes about 920,000 distinct CDR3 sequences, roughly 31% detected once. The chain carries TRBV4-1 and TRBJ1-3; D is unresolved. The origin of this receptor is a human donor in good health (CMV status not recorded). Some clones in this sample may be carry-over from other donors' samples. Specimen: cultured CD8+ T cells from PBMCs, collected from culture after CMV antigen stimulation. CDR3 DNA: TGCGCCAGCAGCCAGGAGCCGTTGACTGACCGCTCTGGAAACACCATATATTTT. Encoded protein: CASSQEPLTDRSGNTIYF.